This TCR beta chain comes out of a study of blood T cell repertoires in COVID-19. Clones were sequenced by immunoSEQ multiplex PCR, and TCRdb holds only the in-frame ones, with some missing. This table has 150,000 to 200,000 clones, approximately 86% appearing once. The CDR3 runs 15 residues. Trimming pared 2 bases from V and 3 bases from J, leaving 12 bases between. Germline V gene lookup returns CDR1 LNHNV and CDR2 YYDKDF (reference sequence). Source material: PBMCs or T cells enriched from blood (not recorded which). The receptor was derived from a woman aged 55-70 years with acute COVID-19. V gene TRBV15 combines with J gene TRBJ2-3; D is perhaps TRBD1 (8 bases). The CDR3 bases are TGTGCCACCAGCAGAACAGGGGGAGGGACAGATACGCAGTATTTT. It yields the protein CATSRTGGGTDTQYF.